These 13 T cell receptor beta chains share one sample of origin, sequenced in a study of human T cells and chemical hapten exposure. Time point meaning: healthy volunteer bleed at 6 weeks. The template was total RNA from unfractionated whole blood. From the RACE reads, TCRdb called clonotypes with MiXCR, one entry per CDR3 protein. Among roughly 75,000 distinct CDR3 sequences listed, about 8.6% were seen once. Input material: whole blood. These receptor sequences come from a female donor in good health. Some clones in this sample may be carry-over from other donors' samples.

A remark on this clonotype: A much larger clone differs by one base, so this may be a read error. J is TRBJ1-2 and V is TRBV20-1; 7 bases map to TRBD1. Germline values: CDR1 DFQATT, CDR2 SNEGSKA (reference sequence). CDR3 length equals 13 residues. This CDR3 is CSARDQTGNGCTF. CDR3 DNA sequence: TGCAGTGCTAGAGATCAGACAGGGAATGGCTGCACCTTC.

The chain combines TRBV10-3 with TRBJ2-5; 13 bases match TRBD2. The germline gives CDR1 ENHRY, CDR2 SYGVKD. J gave up 6 bases and V 4 bases, and 5 bases lay outside the gene matches. The CDR3 runs 15 residues. CDR3 loop: CAISATSGGAQTQYF. The CDR3 bases are TGTGCCATCAGTGCCACTAGCGGGGGGGCACAGACCCAGTACTTC.

This clonotype was observed a few times. The J gene is TRBJ1-4, the V gene TRBV6-5; tentative D call: TRBD1 (5 bases). This CDR3 has 14 residues. Germline CDR1 MNHEY, CDR2 SVGAGI. Trimming shortened V by 0 bases and J by 12 bases, and 14 bases separated the two germline ends. CDR3 amino acids: CASSYSRGRGELFF. The CDR3 region has the DNA TGTGCCAGCAGTTACTCGAGAGGACGGGGGGAACTGTTTTTT.

This clonotype was counted a few times. The chain recombines TRBV12-3 or TRBV12-4 with TRBJ2-7; weak D call: TRBD2 (6 bases). This CDR3 has 14 amino acids. Trimming removed 4 bases at V and 2 bases at J, with 12 bases between. CDR3 loop: CASSYGRETYEQYF. In DNA form, the CDR3 reads TGTGCCAGCAGTTACGGACGGGAGACCTACGAGCAGTACTTC.

A single count supports this clonotype. The chain links TRBV6-1 to TRBJ1-5; no clear D gene. V lost 6 bases to trimming and J lost 0 bases, with 12 bases between them. The CDR3 sequence is 15 residues long. CDR1 is MNHNS, CDR2 SASEGT, per germline. CDR3 residues: CASSWTDDSNQPQHF. In DNA, the CDR3 is TGTGCCAGCAGCTGGACCGATGATAGCAATCAGCCCCAGCATTTT.

This clonotype was picked up a small number of times. V usage is TRBV7-9 and J usage is TRBJ2-7; 7 bases are shared with TRBD1. Germline V gene sequence: CDR1 SEHNR, CDR2 FQNEAQ (reference sequence). The trim removed 4 bases at V and 1 base at J, leaving 1 base unmatched. This CDR3 comprises 13 residues. The CDR3 DNA is TGTGCCAGCAGCTCGGGACAGTCCTACGAGCAGTACTTC. Protein product: CASSSGQSYEQYF.

This clonotype was detected ten times or more. The V and J genes are TRBV2 and TRBJ1-1; the D is unclear. V was cut by 7 bases and J by 5 bases, with 14 bases left in between. From germline, CDR1 is SNHLY and CDR2 FYNNEI. CDR3 length: 13 amino acids. This CDR3 is CASKKGSGTEAFF. The CDR3 DNA is TGTGCCAGCAAGAAGGGTTCGGGAACTGAAGCTTTCTTT.

Remarks on this clonotype: Possible read error: a much larger clone is one base away. V usage is TRBV18 and J usage is TRBJ1-1, with a tentative D call TRBD1 (5 bases). The CDR3 is 13 amino acids. Germline assignment: CDR1 KGHSH and CDR2 LQKENI. The CDR3 nucleotides read TGTGACAGCTCCGAGGGAGGGGACACTGAAGCTTTCTTT. Translated, it gives CDSSEGGDTEAFF.

Ten or more counts support this clonotype. The rearrangement uses TRBV12-3 or TRBV12-4 and TRBJ2-3; TRBD2 might be the D (7 bases). V lost 2 bases and J 3 bases, leaving 24 bases between the germline ends. The CDR3 extends over 19 amino acids. The CDR3 DNA sequence: TGTGCCAGCAGTTTATTTAAGTTGGGGGGGCCAAAAGAAACAGATACGCAGTATTTT. Translating gives CASSLFKLGGPKETDTQYF.

This chain uses TRBV12-3 or TRBV12-4 with TRBJ1-4; 8 bases line up with TRBD1. The CDR3 is 16 residues long. The V gene end was trimmed by 3 bases and the J gene end by 1 base; junction bases not matched to a gene: 4. The CDR3 sequence: CASSFKQGGTNEKLFF. The CDR3 DNA sequence: TGTGCCAGCAGTTTTAAACAGGGGGGAACTAATGAAAAACTGTTTTTT.

The J gene is TRBJ2-1, the V gene TRBV19; D is unclear. This CDR3 region has 17 residues. In germline, CDR1 is LNHDA, CDR2 SQIVND (reference sequence). The V and J ends lost 7 bases and 2 bases respectively, with 21 bases between them. The CDR3 bases are TGTGCCAGTACGGCTAAGAGTGGTATAGGTCCCTACAATGAGCAGTTCTTC. The encoded protein is CASTAKSGIGPYNEQFF.

There are many counts of this clonotype. This rearrangement joins TRBV20-1 to TRBJ2-3; D possibly matches TRBD1 or TRBD2 (6 bases each). CDR3 length equals 15 residues. Germline CDR1 and CDR2: DFQATT and SNEGSKA (reference sequence). The V gene lost 2 bases and the J gene lost 10 bases, with 22 bases spanning the gap. The CDR3 loop reads CSARPPGATLFPQYF. The CDR3 region has the DNA TGCAGTGCTAGACCCCCGGGGGCCACCCTATTCCCGCAGTATTTT.

This clonotype was counted ten times or more. This sequence joins TRBV4-3 and TRBJ2-7, with 8 bases fitting TRBD1. The CDR3 runs to 16 residues. Losses at the gene ends were 0 bases for V and 3 bases for J; bases not matched to a gene: 7. CDR1 is LGHNA and CDR2 is YSLEER in the germline V gene. The CDR3 loop reads CASSQDPGQGVYEQYF. In DNA, the CDR3 is TGCGCCAGCAGCCAAGATCCCGGACAGGGCGTCTACGAGCAGTACTTC.